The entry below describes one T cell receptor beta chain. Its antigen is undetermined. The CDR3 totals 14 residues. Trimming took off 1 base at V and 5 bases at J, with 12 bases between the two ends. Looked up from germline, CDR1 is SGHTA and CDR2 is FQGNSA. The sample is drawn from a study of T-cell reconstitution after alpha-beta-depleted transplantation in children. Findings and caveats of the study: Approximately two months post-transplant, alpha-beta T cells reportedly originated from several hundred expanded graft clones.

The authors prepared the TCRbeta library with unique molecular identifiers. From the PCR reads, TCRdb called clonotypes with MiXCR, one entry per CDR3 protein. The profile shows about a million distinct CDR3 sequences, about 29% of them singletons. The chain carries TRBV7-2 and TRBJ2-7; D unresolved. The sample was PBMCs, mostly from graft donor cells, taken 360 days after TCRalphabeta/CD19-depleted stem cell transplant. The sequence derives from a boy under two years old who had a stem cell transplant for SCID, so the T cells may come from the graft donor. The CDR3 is CASSLGNSFDEQYF. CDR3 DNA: TGTGCCAGCAGCTTAGGGAACAGCTTTGACGAGCAGTACTTC. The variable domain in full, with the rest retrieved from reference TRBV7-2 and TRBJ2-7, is GAGVSQSPSNKVTEKGKDVELRCDPISGHTALYWYRQSLGQGLEFLIYFQGNSAPDKSGLPSDRFSAERTGGSVSTLTIQRTQQEDSAVYLCASSLGNSFDEQYFGPGTRLTVT.